This TCR beta chain was found in a study of shared clonotypes between healthy human individuals. Study context: Each donor contributed plates that comprised three CD4 naive, three CD4 memory, two CD8 naive and one CD8 memory.

In germline, CDR1 is KGHSH, CDR2 LQKENI. Trimming shortened V by 5 bases and J by 5 bases, and 13 bases separated the two germline ends. The CDR3 totals 15 residues. Study results and caveats: Generally, estimated richness proved larger in naive subsets than it did in memory subsets. Naive CD4 clonotype sharing across several donors was 4.5% to 6%.

Profiled with immunoSEQ multiplex PCR; TCRdb holds only in-frame clones, not every one. The sample consists of a few million clones, approximately 94% of them appearing once. In the case of this clone: Its target is not known.

The TCR originated in a man aged 18 to 29 in good health. The sequenced material came from naive CD4+ T cells sorted from blood. Subset specified: CD45RA+ positively selected. V gene TRBV18 combines with J gene TRBJ1-6; perhaps TRBD1 as D (5 bases). Here the CDR3 DNA reads TGTGCCAGCTCAAGCGGGACGGACAATAATTCACCCCTCCACTTT. This translates into CASSSGTDNNSPLHF.